The following is a T cell receptor (beta chain) sequence with its context. The target antigen is unknown. Every PCR received spiked-in synthetic TCR analog templates. The repertoire was sequenced with immunoSEQ multiplex PCR; TCRdb's copy has only in-frame clones and lacks some. The table has tens of thousands of clones, 79% seen once. The data are from a study of PD-L1 blockade in urothelial cancer. Study outcomes and limitations: Durable-benefit patients expanded tumor-associated blood clones more at 3 weeks.

The CDR3 contains 14 residues. The V end was cut by 6 bases, the J end by 7 bases, with 15 bases between. Germline V lookup: CDR1 MNHEY, CDR2 SVGAGI. Time point denoted: peripheral blood 6 weeks after treatment start. Sequenced material: PBMCs, taken around atezolizumab (anti-PD-L1) treatment. This clonotype was sampled from a man between 65 and 85 years old with urothelial cancer. V gene TRBV6-5 combines with J gene TRBJ1-4, with a tentative D call TRBD1 (5 bases). The CDR3 sequence is CASRGHNSGEKLFF. The CDR3 DNA sequence: TGTGCCAGCAGAGGACACAATTCTGGTGAAAAACTGTTTTTT.